Below, 29 T cell receptor beta chains from the same sample are listed, as sequenced in a study of T cells after yellow fever vaccination (dated by TCRdb to about 2019). The library was generated by 5' RACE. Instrument used: Illumina NovaSeq 6000. The raw public reads went through TCRdb reprocessing: fastp at Q25, MiXCR clone calling, in-frame beta chains kept. A single entry per CDR3 protein holds the most common genes and DNA from its merged rows. The sample table holds about 350,000 distinct CDR3 sequences, of which approximately 4% were seen once. Of the sample, roughly 25% falls within the top ten clones. The label giving this sample's treatment or condition can be read as: live attenuated yellow fever vaccine strain. Sequencing used PBMCs, obtained 5 days after the yellow fever booster vaccination. The receptors come from a young man who received the YFV17D yellow fever vaccine.

In its sample, this clonotype was seen a few times. The chain links TRBV14 to TRBJ2-7; 10 nucleotides match TRBD2. The CDR3 extends over 20 amino acids. Germline assignment: CDR1 SGHDN and CDR2 FVKESK. The V gene end was trimmed by 2 bases and the J gene end by 0 bases; junction bases not matched to a gene: 16. CDR3: CASSQSLPGPSGGRSYEQYV. In DNA form, the CDR3 reads TGTGCCAGCAGCCAATCCCTACCCGGTCCTAGCGGGGGCCGCTCCTACGAGCAGTACGTC.

This clonotype was recorded at least ten times. The CDR3 DNA reads as TGTGCCAGCAGCCCGTCGGGCGGCACTAGCACAGATACGCAGTATTTT. Translation: CASSPSGGTSTDTQYF. V gene TRBV3-1 combines with J gene TRBJ2-3; D not resolved. Between the trimmed V and J ends, which lost 4 bases and 0 bases, there was a span of 14 bases. CDR1 and CDR2 from the germline V gene are LGHDT and YNNKEL (reference sequence). The CDR3 totals 16 residues.

A few counts support this clonotype. CDR3 nucleotides: TGTGCCACCAGTGTAGGTGCCACAGGGCAAGAGCCCCAGCATTTT. This encodes CATSVGATGQEPQHF. The rearrangement joins TRBV24-1 to TRBJ1-5; weak D call: TRBD1 (6 bases). The CDR3 consists of 15 residues. The germline CDR1 and CDR2 sequences are KGHDR and SFDVKD. The ends were cut back, 5 bases at V and 8 bases at J, with 18 bases in the middle.

The chain employs TRBV27 and TRBJ1-3; D unclear. V was shortened by 4 bases and J by 2 bases, with 6 bases between the two germline ends. Germline values: CDR1 MNHEY, CDR2 SMNVEV (reference sequence). This CDR3 has 13 amino acids. In nucleotides, the CDR3 is TGTGCCAGCAGTTCGCTAACTGGAAACACCATATATTTT. Its protein product is CASSSLTGNTIYF.

This clonotype was counted a few times. This sequence joins TRBV3-1 and TRBJ1-5, with D uncertain. Trimming took 4 bases from V and 8 from J, leaving 15 bases between them. The CDR3 runs 14 residues. Germline V lookup: CDR1 LGHDT, CDR2 YNNKEL (reference sequence). The CDR3 spells CASSLGIRLEPQHF. CDR3 in DNA: TGTGCCAGCAGCCTAGGGATCCGGTTGGAGCCCCAGCATTTT.

Many counts were recorded for this clonotype. The chain couples TRBV4-1 to TRBJ2-5; the D gene is possibly TRBD1 (5 bases). With 1 base removed from V and 3 bases from J, the gap between germline ends came to 15 bases. The CDR3 runs to 16 residues. CDR1 is MGHRA, CDR2 YSYEKL, per germline. The CDR3 DNA reads TGCGCCAGCAGCCAAGGCACCTTTACCAGGGAAGAGACCCAGTACTTC. Protein sequence: CASSQGTFTREETQYF.

Many counts were recorded for this clonotype. The V call is TRBV5-1, the J call TRBJ2-7, with D possibly matching TRBD1 (5 bases). This CDR3 has 13 residues. V was pared by 3 bases and J by 0 bases, with 7 bases between. CDR1 and CDR2 (germline): SGHRS, YFSETQ. For the CDR3, the DNA is TGCGCCAGCAGCTCGGACAACTCCTACGAGCAGTACTTC. It yields the protein CASSSDNSYEQYF.

This clonotype has a handful of counts. The chain recombines TRBV6-1 with TRBJ2-6; D call uncertain. V was trimmed by 2 bases and J by 3 bases, leaving 11 bases between them. CDR1 and CDR2 (germline): MNHNS, SASEGT. This CDR3 has 16 residues. The CDR3 sequence is CASSEYGSNGANVLTF. DNA for the CDR3: TGTGCCAGCAGTGAATACGGCTCGAATGGGGCCAACGTCCTGACTTTC.

This sequence joins TRBV7-2 and TRBJ2-6; TRBD1 might be the D (5 bases). There are 19 residues in the CDR3. In germline, CDR1 is SGHTA, CDR2 FQGNSA. Trimming took off 5 bases at V and 0 bases at J, with 20 bases between the two ends. CDR3 DNA: TGTGCCAGCAGCCCATTACACTCCCCAGGGTACTCTGGGGCCAACGTCCTGACTTTC. Translating gives CASSPLHSPGYSGANVLTF.

This chain connects TRBV28 to TRBJ2-7, with 7 bases lining up with TRBD2. Trimming took 6 bases from V and 4 from J; bases not matched to a gene: 0. CDR1 and CDR2 from the germline V gene are MDHEN and SYDVKM. The CDR3 runs to 11 residues. The CDR3: CASSGRYEQYV. For the CDR3, the DNA is TGTGCCAGCAGCGGGAGGTACGAGCAGTACGTC.

V usage is TRBV4-3 and J usage is TRBJ1-6; the D gene is possibly TRBD1 (6 bases). The V end was cut by 0 bases, the J end by 4 bases, with 10 bases between. Looked up from germline, CDR1 is LGHNA and CDR2 is YSLEER. This CDR3 contains 16 residues. The CDR3 region is CASSQERTDYNSPLHF. In nucleotides, the CDR3 is TGCGCCAGCAGCCAAGAAAGGACAGATTATAATTCACCCCTCCACTTT.

This clonotype has a handful of counts. CDR3 residues: CASAGEGGSYNEQFF. The DNA of the CDR3 is TGTGCCAGCGCCGGGGAGGGGGGCTCCTACAATGAGCAGTTCTTC. The rearrangement uses TRBV6-1 and TRBJ2-1, with TRBD2 as a possible D gene (7 bases). With 8 bases removed from V and 0 bases from J, the gap between germline ends came to 14 bases. Germline V gene lookup returns CDR1 MNHNS and CDR2 SASEGT. The CDR3 totals 15 residues.

A few counts support this clonotype. The rearrangement uses TRBV6-1 and TRBJ1-2; no clear D. This CDR3 comprises 17 residues. From germline, CDR1 is MNHNS and CDR2 SASEGT. V lost 7 bases and J 4 bases, leaving 25 bases between the germline ends. CDR3 protein: CASTFRGVLGFGYGYTF. CDR3 in DNA: TGTGCCAGCACCTTTCGCGGGGTCTTAGGCTTTGGCTATGGCTACACCTTC.

This clonotype was counted between two and nine times. The chain is built from TRBV4-2 and TRBJ1-2, with 10 bases identical to TRBD1. The J segment lost 4 bases and the V segment lost 2 bases, leaving 10 bases of the junction unmatched. The CDR3 sequence is 17 residues long. The germline V gene has CDR1 LGHNA and CDR2 YNFKEQ. CDR3 in amino acids: CASSQPPGQGSVYGYTF. The CDR3 coding sequence is TGTGCCAGCAGCCAACCTCCGGGACAGGGGTCCGTCTATGGCTACACCTTC.

Many counts were recorded for this clonotype. J is TRBJ2-7 and V is TRBV5-1; tentatively, D is TRBD2 (5 bases). Germline-derived CDR1 and CDR2 are SGHRS and YFSETQ. V lost 0 bases to trimming and J lost 6 bases, with 10 bases between them. This CDR3 has 13 amino acids. CDR3 in DNA: TGCGCCAGCAGCTTGGACCCAGGAGGCGAGCAGTACTTC. Amino acids: CASSLDPGGEQYF.

This clonotype appeared a single time. The chain employs TRBV10-1 and TRBJ2-7; D perhaps matches TRBD2 (5 bases). V lost 7 bases, J lost 0 bases, and 7 bases lay in between. CDR1 WNHNN and CDR2 SYGVQD come from the germline V gene (reference sequence). The CDR3 is made up of 12 amino acids. The CDR3 is CASTGYSYEQYV. The CDR3 bases are TGCGCCAGCACGGGGTACTCCTACGAGCAGTACGTC.

The CDR3 DNA is TGTGCCAGCAGTGAGGGGACAGGGGGCTACAATGAGCAGTTCTTC. Amino acids: CASSEGTGGYNEQFF. This sequence joins TRBV12-3 or TRBV12-4 and TRBJ2-1, with TRBD1 matching over 11 bases. The CDR3 has 15 amino acids. V dropped 5 bases and J dropped 3; count of bases not matched to a gene: 3.

There are a few counts of this clonotype. V gene TRBV5-1 combines with J gene TRBJ2-3; D unclear. V lost 4 bases and J 1 base, leaving 19 bases between the germline ends. The CDR3 consists of 17 residues. Per the germline V gene, CDR1 is SGHRS and CDR2 is YFSETQ. Here the CDR3 DNA reads TGCGCCAGCAGCGCGTTCGACTCATCACGGGGCACAGATACGCAGTATTTT. Translated, it gives CASSAFDSSRGTDTQYF.

This chain connects TRBV10-3 to TRBJ2-2; a possible D gene is TRBD2 (7 bases). Trimming shortened V by 6 bases and J by 0 bases, and 14 bases separated the two germline ends. The germline V gene has CDR1 ENHRY and CDR2 SYGVKD. The CDR3 extends over 16 amino acids. The DNA of the CDR3 is TGTGCCATCAGAGGCTGGGGGGGGCCGAACACCGGGGAGCTGTTTTTT. Amino acid sequence: CAIRGWGGPNTGELFF.

V is TRBV5-5 and J is TRBJ2-2; no definite D call. V was shortened by 4 bases and J by 8 bases, with 12 bases between the two germline ends. The germline CDR1 and CDR2 sequences are SGHKS and YYEKEE (reference sequence). The CDR3 runs to 13 residues. CDR3 in DNA: TGTGCCAGCAGCCCAGACCGGCTGGGGGAGCTGTTTTTT. As protein: CASSPDRLGELFF.

This clonotype has a handful of counts. The gene calls are TRBV4-1 and TRBJ2-2, with 8 nucleotides matching TRBD1. Germline V gene lookup returns CDR1 MGHRA and CDR2 YSYEKL. The CDR3 covers 17 residues. J was trimmed by 7 bases and V by 0 bases; bases with no gene match: 10. The CDR3 DNA is TGCGCCAGCAGCCAAGATTGGGGCAGGGGGCAGGACGGGGAGCTGTTTTTT. Translated, it gives CASSQDWGRGQDGELFF.

This clonotype was counted at least ten times. The chain employs TRBV7-2 and TRBJ2-3; D is unclear. This CDR3 is built from 11 residues. Germline lookup yields CDR1 SGHTA and CDR2 FQGNSA. Trimming pared 0 bases from V and 5 bases from J, leaving 0 bases between. The CDR3 protein is CASSLADTQYF. CDR3 DNA sequence: TGTGCCAGCAGCTTAGCAGATACGCAGTATTTT. The entire variable domain, with the rest obtained from reference TRBV7-2 and TRBJ2-3, is as follows: GAGVSQSPSNKVTEKGKDVELRCDPISGHTALYWYRQSLGQGLEFLIYFQGNSAPDKSGLPSDRFSAERTGGSVSTLTIQRTQQEDSAVYLCASSLADTQYFGPGTRLTVL.

A word on this clonotype: One junction end disagrees with the germline gene, perhaps due to a read error. The CDR3 DNA reads as TGTGCCAGTAGTTCGAGTTCAGAGGCCCAGTACTTC. Its translation: CASSSSSEAQYF. The chain recombines TRBV19 with TRBJ2-5; D ambiguous. The germline V gene encodes CDR1 LNHDA and CDR2 SQIVND (reference sequence). The CDR3 covers 12 residues.

This clonotype has just a few counts. V is TRBV19 and J is TRBJ2-7; D is possibly TRBD1 or TRBD2 (7 bases each). Trimming shortened V by 5 bases and J by 2 bases, and 16 bases separated the two germline ends. The germline CDR1 and CDR2 sequences are LNHDA and SQIVND (reference sequence). The CDR3 is 15 amino acids. The CDR3 DNA follows: TGTGCCAGTAGTGTCGCGACAGGGAGGGCCTACGAGCAGTACTTC. Its translation: CASSVATGRAYEQYF.

This clonotype was seen a few times. The gene calls are TRBV28 and TRBJ1-1, with D perhaps TRBD1 (6 bases). The germline gives CDR1 MDHEN, CDR2 SYDVKM. V lost 8 bases, J lost 5 bases, and 12 bases lay in between. The CDR3 has 12 amino acids. The CDR3 loop reads CASGAGVTEAFF. CDR3 in DNA: TGTGCCAGCGGGGCAGGGGTTACTGAAGCTTTCTTT.

This clonotype was observed a single time. Given a much more abundant clone one base away, this may be a read error. The rearrangement uses TRBV6-5 and TRBJ1-5; D is unclear. The germline V gene encodes CDR1 MNHEY and CDR2 SVGAGI. The CDR3 length is 14 residues. The CDR3 DNA follows: TGTGGCAGCAGCAACGAAGCTGGCAATCAGCCCCAGCATTTT. It specifies CGSSNEAGNQPQHF.

The chain couples TRBV19 to TRBJ2-2; D ambiguous. Germline CDR1 and CDR2: LNHDA and SQIVND (reference sequence). The CDR3 has 15 amino acids. V gave up 0 bases and J gave up 3 bases, with 8 bases separating them. This CDR3 is CASSIDRRYTGELFF. As DNA, the CDR3 is TGTGCCAGTAGTATAGATAGGCGGTACACCGGGGAGCTGTTTTTT.

The table lists this clonotype with a few counts. V and J are TRBV10-3 and TRBJ1-2, with D possibly matching TRBD1 (5 bases). V dropped 2 bases and J dropped 6 bases, with 16 bases sitting between them. The CDR3 totals 15 residues. The germline gives CDR1 ENHRY, CDR2 SYGVKD. This CDR3 is CAISEIGTDENGYTF. CDR3 DNA: TGTGCCATCAGTGAGATCGGGACGGACGAAAATGGCTACACCTTC.

The V and J genes are TRBV29-1 and TRBJ1-2; D gene uncertain. Germline V gene lookup returns CDR1 SQVTM and CDR2 ANQGSEA. The CDR3 totals 12 residues. V dropped 4 bases and J dropped 5 bases, with 11 bases sitting between them. The CDR3, as DNA: TGCAGCGTTGGAACAGTTGAGTATGGCTACACCTTC. It yields the protein CSVGTVEYGYTF.